This TCR beta chain was sequenced for a study of CXCR3-negative and CXCR3-positive naive CD8 T cells. The TRB cDNA libraries were prepared by 5' RACE with UMI labels. For each CDR3 protein, TCRdb gives one entry from its re-call of the 5' RACE reads, without DNA. The sample has tens of thousands of distinct CDR3 sequences. Looked up from germline, CDR1 is GTSNPN and CDR2 is SVGIG (reference sequence). This CDR3 contains 15 residues. This receptor was obtained from a human donor in good health. Some clones in this sample may be carry-over from other donors' samples. The sequencing sample was made of naive CXCR3- CD8+ T cells from blood. The subset was: CD45RO-CCR7+CD27+CD95- naive CD8+ T cells lacking CXCR3 (TNR3-). The V and J genes are TRBV30 and TRBJ1-5. The CDR3 reads CAWSARDYGHQPQHF.